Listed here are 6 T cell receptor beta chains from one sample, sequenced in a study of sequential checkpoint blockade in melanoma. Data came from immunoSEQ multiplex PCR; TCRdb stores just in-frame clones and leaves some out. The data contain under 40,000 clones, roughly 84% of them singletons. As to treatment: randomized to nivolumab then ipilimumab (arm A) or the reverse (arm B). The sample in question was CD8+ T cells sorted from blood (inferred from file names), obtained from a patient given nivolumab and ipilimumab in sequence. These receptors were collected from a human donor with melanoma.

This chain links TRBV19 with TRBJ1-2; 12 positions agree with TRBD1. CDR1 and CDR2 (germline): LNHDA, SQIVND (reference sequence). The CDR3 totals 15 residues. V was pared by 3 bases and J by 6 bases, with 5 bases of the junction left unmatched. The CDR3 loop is CASSMGTGGADGYTF. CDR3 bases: TGTGCCAGTAGTATGGGGACAGGGGGCGCGGATGGCTACACCTTC. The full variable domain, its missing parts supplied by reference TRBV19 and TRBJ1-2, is DGGITQSPKYLFRKEGQNVTLSCEQNLNHDAMYWYRQDPGQGLRLIYYSQIVNDFQKGDIAEGYSVSREKKESFPLTVTSAQKNPTAFYLCASSMGTGGADGYTFGSGTRLTVV.

For the CDR3, the DNA is TGCGCCAGCAGCCAAGAACCTGGGAGCTCCTACGAGCAGTACGTC. This translates into CASSQEPGSSYEQYV. The gene calls are TRBV4-1 and TRBJ2-7, with D possibly being TRBD2 (5 bases). Between the trimmed V and J ends, which lost 0 bases and 0 bases, there was a span of 9 bases. The CDR3 length is 15 residues. Germline-derived CDR1 and CDR2 are MGHRA and YSYEKL.

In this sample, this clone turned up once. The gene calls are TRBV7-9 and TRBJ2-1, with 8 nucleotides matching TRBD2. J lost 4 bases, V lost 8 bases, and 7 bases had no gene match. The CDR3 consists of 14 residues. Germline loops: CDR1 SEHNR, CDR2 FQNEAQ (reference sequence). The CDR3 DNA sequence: TGTGCCAGCCAGGCGACTAGCGCTTACAATGAGCAGTTCTTC. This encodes CASQATSAYNEQFF.

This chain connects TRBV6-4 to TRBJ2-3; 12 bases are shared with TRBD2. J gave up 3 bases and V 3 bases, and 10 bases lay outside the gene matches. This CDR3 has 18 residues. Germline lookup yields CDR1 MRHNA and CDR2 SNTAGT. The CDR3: CASSESLAGGRMTDTQYF. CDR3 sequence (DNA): TGTGCCAGCAGTGAATCTCTAGCGGGAGGGCGGATGACAGATACGCAGTATTTT.

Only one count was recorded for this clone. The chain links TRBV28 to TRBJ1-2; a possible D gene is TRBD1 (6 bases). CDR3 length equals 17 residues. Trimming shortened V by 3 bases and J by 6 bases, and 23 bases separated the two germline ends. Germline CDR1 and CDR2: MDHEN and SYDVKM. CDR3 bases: TGTGCCAGCAGTTTCCCCATTTACAGGGCGCGGGCGGATGGCTACACCTTC. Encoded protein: CASSFPIYRARADGYTF.

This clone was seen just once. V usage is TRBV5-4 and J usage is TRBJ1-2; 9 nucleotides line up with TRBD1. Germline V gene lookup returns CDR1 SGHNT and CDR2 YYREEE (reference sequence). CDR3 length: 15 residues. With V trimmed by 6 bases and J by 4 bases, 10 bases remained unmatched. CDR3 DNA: TGTGCCAGCACCCCCGGGGGGGACAGGGTCTATGGCTACACCTTC. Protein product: CASTPGGDRVYGYTF. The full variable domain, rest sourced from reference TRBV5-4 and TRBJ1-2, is ETGVTQSPTHLIKTRGQQVTLRCSSQSGHNTVSWYQQALGQGPQFIFQYYREEENGRGNFPPRFSGLQFPNYSSELNVNALELDDSALYLCASTPGGDRVYGYTFGSGTRLTVV.